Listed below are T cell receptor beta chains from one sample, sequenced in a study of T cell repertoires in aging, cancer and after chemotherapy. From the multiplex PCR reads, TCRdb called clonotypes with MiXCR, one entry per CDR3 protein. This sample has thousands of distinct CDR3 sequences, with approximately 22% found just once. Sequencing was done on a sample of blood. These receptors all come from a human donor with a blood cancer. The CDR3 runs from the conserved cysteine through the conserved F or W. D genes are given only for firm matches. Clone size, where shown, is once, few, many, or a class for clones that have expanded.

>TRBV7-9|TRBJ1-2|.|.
TGTGCCAGCAGCTTAGTTGCCTCGAACTATGGCTACACCTTC
CASSLVASNYGYTF
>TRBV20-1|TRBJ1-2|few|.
TGCAGTGCCGGGACGGAAAACTATGGCTACACCTTC
CSAGTENYGYTF
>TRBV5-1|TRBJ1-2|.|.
TGCGCCAGCAGCTTGGTGACCCACAGGGACGGCTACACCTTC
CASSLVTHRDGYTF
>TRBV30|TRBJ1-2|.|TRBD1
TGTGCCTGGACACAGGGGAACTATGGCTACACCTTC
CAWTQGNYGYTF
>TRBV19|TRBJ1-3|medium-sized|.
.
CASTSAGLSPISGNTIYF
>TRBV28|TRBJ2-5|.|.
TGTGCCAGCAGTTTCATGGGGCGAGAGACCCAGTACTTC
CASSFMGRETQYF
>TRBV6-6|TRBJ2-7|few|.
TGTGCCAGCAGTTACCAGGGCCCATACGAGCAGTACTTC
CASSYQGPYEQYF
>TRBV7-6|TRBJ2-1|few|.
TGTGCCAGCAGCTTATCGGGCACTTGGGATGAGCAGTTCTTC
CASSLSGTWDEQFF
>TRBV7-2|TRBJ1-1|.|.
TGTGCCAGCAGCTTAACGCAATGGGGGGCTGGTACTGAAGCTTTCTTT
CASSLTQWGAGTEAFF
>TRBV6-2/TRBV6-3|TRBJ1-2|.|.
TGTGCCAGCAGTAGACAGCCCGGGGGCTACACCTTC
CASSRQPGGYTF
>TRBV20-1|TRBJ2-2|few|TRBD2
TGCAGTGCTGGGACTAGCGGGAGGGCTACCGGGGAGCTGTTTTTT
CSAGTSGRATGELFF
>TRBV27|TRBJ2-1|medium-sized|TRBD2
TGTGCCAGCAGTTTCACCGGGACTAGCGTCGGTGAGCAGTTCTTC
CASSFTGTSVGEQFF